The clone carrying this T cell receptor (beta chain) was picked up many times. Its specificity is not known. This entry comes from a study of T cells in Graves' hyperthyroidism and ophthalmopathy. On the study more broadly: Upon initial diagnosis and before any treatment, peripheral blood was collected.

Regions amplified from RNA transcripts were the TCR beta CDR3 regions. HTBI primers were employed in a first-round RT-PCR of the TCR CDR3. TCRdb fed the multiplex PCR reads into MiXCR, producing one record per CDR3 protein. The table shows approximately 330,000 distinct CDR3 sequences, with about 21% occurring only once. Patients were excluded for uncontrolled infection, other autoimmune disease, pregnancy or lactation. PBMCs were sourced from 9 to 10 ml fresh peripheral blood. With 0 bases clipped from V and 1 base from J, the junction kept 2 bases outside the gene matches. This CDR3 has 15 residues. Germline V CDR1 and CDR2: MGHDK, SYGVNS. Study results and limitations: It was a median approximately 7.1 months before onset that the model predicted ophthalmopathy.

The J gene is TRBJ1-1, the V gene TRBV25-1, with TRBD1 matching 7 bases. The sequencing input was blood. The sequence was collected from a woman in her fifties or sixties with Graves' hyperthyroidism. The CDR3 bases are TGTGCCAGCAGTGAATATGGGGACAGGAACACTGAAGCTTTCTTT. Its translation is CASSEYGDRNTEAFF.